This TCR beta chain was recovered during a study of blood T cell repertoires in COVID-19. The CDR3 spans 14 residues. Germline lookup yields CDR1 DFQATT and CDR2 SNEGSKA (reference sequence). Between the trimmed V and J ends, which lost 3 bases and 6 bases, there was a span of 15 bases. Assay used: immunoSEQ multiplex PCR; TCRdb lists only in-frame clones, some missing. The table has 130,000 or so clones, 55% to 70% seen once; the top ten hold roughly 2%. The TCR sequence derives from a woman in her 70s with acute or convalescent COVID-19. This chain uses TRBV20-1 with TRBJ2-1; a weak D match, TRBD2 (5 bases). What was sequenced was peripheral blood. The CDR3 sequence: CSASRLNGVNEQFF. DNA for the CDR3: TGCAGTGCTAGTCGGCTTAACGGGGTCAATGAGCAGTTCTTC.